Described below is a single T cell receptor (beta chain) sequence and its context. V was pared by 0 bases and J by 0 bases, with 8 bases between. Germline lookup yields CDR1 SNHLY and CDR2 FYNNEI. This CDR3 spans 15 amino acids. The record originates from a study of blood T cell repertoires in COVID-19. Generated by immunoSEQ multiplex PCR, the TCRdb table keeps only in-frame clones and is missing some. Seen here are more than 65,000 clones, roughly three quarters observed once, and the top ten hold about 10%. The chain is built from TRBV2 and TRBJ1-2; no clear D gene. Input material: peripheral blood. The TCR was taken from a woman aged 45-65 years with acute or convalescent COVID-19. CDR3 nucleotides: TGTGCCAGCAGTGAAGCGCCAGGTGCTAACTATGGCTACACCTTC. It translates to CASSEAPGANYGYTF.